These 26 T cell receptor beta chains share one sample of origin, sequenced in a study of identical twins. Each CDR3 protein is one row after TCRdb ran MiXCR on the 5' RACE reads. This table holds about 330,000 distinct CDR3 sequences, 9% to 15% found once. These data are also associated with another study on yellow fever vaccine responses in identical twins.

What was sequenced was CD8+ T cells sorted from blood. The receptor set was obtained from a woman aged 18 to 35 in good health.

This sequence joins TRBV11-2 and TRBJ2-1; the match to TRBD2 covers 8 bases. The CDR3 spans 15 residues. Unmatched junction bases numbered 5, after V lost 3 bases and J lost 4 bases. Germline CDR1 SGHAT, CDR2 FQNNGV. The CDR3 nucleotides read TGTGCCAGCAGCTTTCAGCGGGAGACTTACAATGAGCAGTTCTTC. The encoded protein is CASSFQRETYNEQFF.

This clonotype was seen only a few times. The J gene is TRBJ1-3, the V gene TRBV12-3 or TRBV12-4; D uncertain. V lost 6 bases and J 3 bases, leaving 12 bases between the germline ends. CDR3 size: 14 residues. As DNA, the CDR3 is TGTGCCAGCAGCCTTCGGGGTTTTGGAAACACCATATATTTT. As protein: CASSLRGFGNTIYF.

CDR3 coding DNA: TGTGCCAGCAGTGGGACAGACTTTAATTCACCCCTCCACTTT. Amino acid sequence: CASSGTDFNSPLHF. The chain recombines TRBV5-5 with TRBJ1-6; 7 bases match TRBD1. J was trimmed by 6 bases and V by 5 bases; bases with no gene match: 5. The CDR3 extends over 14 amino acids. The germline V gene has CDR1 SGHKS and CDR2 YYEKEE (reference sequence).

In this sample, this clonotype turned up a few times. The chain carries TRBV29-1 and TRBJ1-6; tentative D call: TRBD1 (6 bases). Germline CDR1 and CDR2: SQVTM and ANQGSEA. Trimming removed 5 bases from V and 3 bases from J, with 8 bases in between. The CDR3 extends over 13 amino acids. CDR3 in DNA: TGCAGCGTTTTGGACAGCTATAATTCACCCCTCCACTTT. The encoded protein is CSVLDSYNSPLHF.

This chain links TRBV12-3 or TRBV12-4 with TRBJ2-7; 7 bases line up with TRBD2. The CDR3 sequence is 14 residues long. V lost 3 bases and J lost 1; bases outside the gene matches: 3. CDR3 region: CASSLAGESYEQYF. The CDR3 nucleotides are TGTGCCAGCAGTTTGGCGGGAGAGTCCTACGAGCAGTACTTC.

The V gene is TRBV5-1, the J gene TRBJ2-5, with 10 bases lining up with TRBD1. The V gene end was trimmed by 2 bases and the J gene end by 0 bases; junction bases not matched to a gene: 7. The CDR3 covers 17 residues. Germline V gives CDR1 SGHRS, CDR2 YFSETQ. CDR3 coding DNA: TGCGCCAGCAGCTTTCGACAGGGGGCCGCGTACCAAGAGACCCAGTACTTC. It translates to CASSFRQGAAYQETQYF.

This clonotype was observed at least ten times. The chain employs TRBV28 and TRBJ1-4; D gene ambiguous. Trimming stripped 3 bases from V and 4 bases from J, with 12 bases between. Per germline, CDR1 MDHEN and CDR2 SYDVKM. The CDR3 is made up of 15 amino acids. The CDR3 spells CASSLRDFSNEKLFF. CDR3 bases: TGTGCCAGCAGTTTGAGGGATTTTAGTAATGAAAAACTGTTTTTT. The full variable domain, in which reference TRBV28 and TRBJ1-4 provide the parts outside the CDR3, is DVKVTQSSRYLVKRTGEKVFLECVQDMDHENMFWYRQDPGLGLRLIYFSYDVKMKEKGDIPEGYSVSREKKERFSLILESASTNQTSMYLCASSLRDFSNEKLFFGSGTQLSVL.

The rearrangement uses TRBV4-2 and TRBJ1-1; 10 bases line up with TRBD1. The CDR3 contains 15 residues. V dropped 0 bases and J dropped 5; count of bases not matched to a gene: 3. Germline V lookup: CDR1 LGHNA, CDR2 YNFKEQ. The CDR3 protein is CASSQETGGGTEAFF. The CDR3 DNA reads TGTGCCAGCAGCCAAGAGACAGGGGGCGGAACTGAAGCTTTCTTT.

This sequence joins TRBV28 and TRBJ2-1; 8 bases line up with TRBD1. V lost 7 bases to trimming and J lost 5 bases; unmatched junction nucleotides: 10. The CDR3 is 15 residues long. The germline V gene encodes CDR1 MDHEN and CDR2 SYDVKM. The chain's CDR3 is CASIERQGLDNEQFF. In DNA, the CDR3 is TGTGCCAGCATAGAGCGACAGGGGCTAGACAATGAGCAGTTCTTC.

This clonotype was seen a handful of times. V is TRBV24-1 and J is TRBJ2-7; 8 bases line up with TRBD1. CDR1 and CDR2 from the germline V gene are KGHDR and SFDVKD. V was pared by 9 bases and J by 0 bases, with 3 bases of the junction left unmatched. The CDR3 length is 13 residues. In DNA, the CDR3 is TGTGCCACCGGGACAGGAAGCTCCTACGAGCAGTACTTC. Translating gives CATGTGSSYEQYF.

This clonotype was picked up a small number of times. The chain couples TRBV20-1 to TRBJ1-1; D gene unclear. Trimming stripped 7 bases from V and 0 bases from J, with 3 bases between. Germline lookup yields CDR1 DFQATT and CDR2 SNEGSKA (reference sequence). There are 10 residues in the CDR3. The CDR3 region is CSVVNTEAFF. CDR3 nucleotide sequence: TGCAGTGTTGTGAACACTGAAGCTTTCTTT.

This chain joins TRBV3-1 and TRBJ2-1; D unresolved. Germline V gene lookup returns CDR1 LGHDT and CDR2 YNNKEL (reference sequence). V shed 0 bases and J shed 2 bases, with 5 bases lying between them. This CDR3 contains 14 residues. The CDR3: CASSQDTTYNEQFF. CDR3 nucleotides: TGTGCCAGCAGCCAAGATACTACCTACAATGAGCAGTTCTTC.

This clonotype was observed a handful of times. The chain uses TRBV7-8 and TRBJ1-2; the D is unclear. Trimming took off 4 bases at V and 6 bases at J, with 9 bases between the two ends. The CDR3 totals 12 residues. Per germline, CDR1 SGHVS and CDR2 FQNEAQ. The CDR3 nucleotides are TGTGCCAGCAGCTCTTCGATCAATGGCTACACCTTC. It codes for CASSSSINGYTF.

The rearrangement joins TRBV5-5 to TRBJ1-5; TRBD1 aligns across 9 bases. CDR3 length: 14 amino acids. Germline lookup yields CDR1 SGHKS and CDR2 YYEKEE (reference sequence). After removal of 3 bases from V and 5 bases from J, the junction contained 3 bases not matched to a gene. CDR3 sequence reads: CASSWDRVDQPQHF. CDR3 in DNA: TGTGCCAGCAGCTGGGACAGGGTAGATCAGCCCCAGCATTTT.

This chain joins TRBV7-8 and TRBJ2-1; 7 bases align to TRBD2. The CDR3 consists of 15 residues. The germline CDR1 and CDR2 sequences are SGHVS and FQNEAQ. V was clipped by 4 bases and J by 10 bases; unmatched bases: 13. CDR3 amino acids: CASSYALVGLKEQFF. The CDR3 DNA follows: TGTGCCAGCAGCTATGCACTAGTGGGACTAAAAGAGCAGTTCTTC.

The rearrangement joins TRBV10-3 to TRBJ2-1; weak D call: TRBD1 (5 bases). Germline CDR1 is ENHRY and CDR2 is SYGVKD. The CDR3 is 19 amino acids. With 2 bases removed from V and 0 bases from J, the gap between germline ends came to 20 bases. The CDR3 coding sequence is TGTGCCATCAGTGAGCCCCCAGGGTGGGGAACCAGCTCCTACAATGAGCAGTTCTTC. It encodes CAISEPPGWGTSSYNEQFF.

The V gene is TRBV20-1, the J gene TRBJ2-7; maybe TRBD1 (6 bases). Trimming removed 0 bases at V and 3 bases at J, with 9 bases between. From germline, CDR1 is DFQATT and CDR2 SNEGSKA (reference sequence). The CDR3 has 13 residues. The CDR3 region has the DNA TGCAGTGCTAGAGAAAAGGGGGACTACGAGCAGTACTTC. Amino acids: CSAREKGDYEQYF.

The sample holds many counts of this clonotype. The chain is built from TRBV15 and TRBJ2-7, with D maybe TRBD2 (6 bases). The CDR3 runs 14 residues. With 8 bases removed from V and 2 bases from J, the gap between germline ends came to 16 bases. Germline V CDR1 and CDR2: LNHNV, YYDKDF (reference sequence). The CDR3 DNA sequence: TGTGCCACCTCGCCGGGGGAATATACCTACGAGCAGTACTTC. Translation gives CATSPGEYTYEQYF.

The chain carries TRBV11-2 and TRBJ2-1; D may be TRBD2 (5 bases). Germline V lookup: CDR1 SGHAT, CDR2 FQNNGV. Trimming took 5 bases from V and 8 from J, leaving 19 bases between them. The CDR3 length is 15 residues. The DNA for the CDR3 is TGTGCCAGCAGCGGGTTTGGACTTACCTCTGATGAGCAGTTCTTC. This translates into CASSGFGLTSDEQFF. The whole variable domain, filled in from reference TRBV11-2 and TRBJ2-1, reads EAGVAQSPRYKIIEKRQSVAFWCNPISGHATLYWYQQILGQGPKLLIQFQNNGVVDDSQLPKDRFSAERLKGVDSTLKIQPAKLEDSAVYLCASSGFGLTSDEQFFGPGTRLTVL.

This chain connects TRBV4-1 to TRBJ1-6; 8 bases match TRBD1. The CDR3 consists of 14 residues. After removal of 1 base from V and 9 bases from J, the junction contained 2 bases not matched to a gene. Per the germline V gene, CDR1 is MGHRA and CDR2 is YSYEKL. DNA of the CDR3: TGCGCCAGCAGCCAAGGGGGACAGGCTTCACCCCTCCACTTT. Its protein product is CASSQGGQASPLHF.

This clonotype was seen a handful of times. The genes are TRBV12-3 or TRBV12-4 and TRBJ2-2; perhaps D is TRBD1 or TRBD2 (5 bases each). V lost 10 bases, J lost 6 bases, and 18 bases lay in between. The CDR3 runs to 14 residues. As DNA, the CDR3 is TGTGCCAACAGCGGACAAGCTCCCCCCGGGGAGCTGTTTTTT. This encodes CANSGQAPPGELFF.

This clonotype was counted between two and nine times. The rearrangement uses TRBV7-2 and TRBJ2-7, with D possibly TRBD1 on 6 matching bases. V lost 4 bases and J 0 bases, leaving 16 bases between the germline ends. Germline loops: CDR1 SGHTA, CDR2 FQGNSA. There are 16 residues in the CDR3. The CDR3 region is CASSSRQGGYSYEQYF. Written as DNA, the CDR3 is TGTGCCAGCAGCTCGCGCCAAGGGGGTTACTCCTACGAGCAGTACTTC.

This clonotype turned up a few times. The V gene is TRBV10-3, the J gene TRBJ2-7, with TRBD2 identical over 8 bases. CDR3 length: 15 residues. CDR1 is ENHRY, CDR2 SYGVKD, per germline. Trimming at V came to 2 bases and at J to 2 bases, leaving 5 bases not matched to a gene. The CDR3 DNA reads TGTGCCATCAGTGAGACGGGGGGGGGAGCCTACGAGCAGTACTTC. This codes for CAISETGGGAYEQYF.

This chain joins TRBV7-8 and TRBJ2-7; no clear D gene. The V gene's germline CDR1 is SGHVS and CDR2 FQNEAQ. V lost 4 bases, J lost 5 bases, and 6 bases lay in between. CDR3 size: 11 residues. CDR3: CASSSADEQYF. Here the CDR3 DNA reads TGTGCCAGCAGCTCGGCGGACGAGCAGTACTTC.

The gene calls are TRBV20-1 and TRBJ2-3; D possibly corresponds to TRBD2 (6 bases). CDR3 length: 15 amino acids. Germline V CDR1 and CDR2: DFQATT, SNEGSKA (reference sequence). V was shortened by 1 base and J by 11 bases, with 22 bases between the two germline ends. The CDR3 bases are TGCAGTGCTAGAGGTTCATTAGCGGACCTGGAGAGGCAGTATTTT. Its translation: CSARGSLADLERQYF.

This clonotype was detected ten times or more. The genes are TRBV11-2 and TRBJ2-7; TRBD1 matches 7 bases. V shed 3 bases and J 6 bases; nucleotides not matched to a gene: 8. CDR1 and CDR2 (germline): SGHAT, FQNNGV. CDR3 length: 14 amino acids. CDR3 in DNA: TGTGCCAGCAGCTTTCTGGGACAGAGTCCCGAGCAGTACGTC. Translated: CASSFLGQSPEQYV.